These 31 T cell receptor beta chains came from one sample sequenced in a study of T-cell memory formation after mild COVID-19. One entry per CDR3 protein results from TCRdb running MiXCR on the 5' RACE reads. The table includes about 560,000 distinct CDR3 sequences, around a sixth detected once. Sequences were obtained from PBMCs or a T cell subset sorted from them (not recorded which). Source of these receptors: an adult woman who had mild COVID-19 (a few samples of this study predate the infection). Cell type and time point are not known.

This clonotype came up a few times. This rearrangement joins TRBV9 to TRBJ1-4; D gene uncertain. Germline values: CDR1 SGDLS, CDR2 YYNGEE. With 3 bases removed from V and 7 bases from J, the gap between germline ends came to 16 bases. The CDR3 spans 15 residues. CDR3 sequence: CASSGRGGIREKLFF. For the CDR3, the DNA is TGTGCCAGCAGCGGTCGGGGAGGAATTCGTGAAAAACTGTTTTTT.

V is TRBV12-3 or TRBV12-4 and J is TRBJ2-2; the match to TRBD1 covers 7 bases. The CDR3 is 16 amino acids. J gave up 1 base and V 6 bases, and 8 bases lay outside the gene matches. The CDR3 loop is CASRAARQGNTGELFF. CDR3 sequence (DNA): TGTGCCAGCAGGGCAGCACGACAGGGGAACACCGGGGAGCTGTTTTTT.

This clonotype has a count of ten or more. V and J are TRBV12-3 or TRBV12-4 and TRBJ1-3; D gene uncertain. V was cut by 6 bases and J by 6 bases, with 12 bases left in between. This CDR3 region has 13 residues. CDR3: CASSYWTENTIYF. CDR3 in DNA: TGTGCCAGCAGCTATTGGACCGAAAACACCATATATTTT.

Only a few counts were recorded for this clonotype. V is TRBV19 and J is TRBJ2-1, with TRBD2 identical over 11 bases. The V gene end was trimmed by 1 base and the J gene end by 8 bases; junction bases not matched to a gene: 4. The CDR3 has 15 residues. Per germline, CDR1 LNHDA and CDR2 SQIVND (reference sequence). The CDR3 spells CASSIVSGGAYEQFF. In DNA, the CDR3 is TGTGCCAGTAGTATAGTTAGCGGGGGGGCCTATGAGCAGTTCTTC.

The V and J genes are TRBV27 and TRBJ2-2; tentatively, D is TRBD1 (7 bases). CDR3 length equals 19 residues. V shed 1 base and J shed 1 base, with 19 bases lying between them. Germline CDR1 reads MNHEY; CDR2 reads SMNVEV (reference sequence). This chain's CDR3 is CASSLYVWQGGENTGELFF. For the CDR3, the DNA is TGTGCCAGCAGTTTATACGTGTGGCAGGGGGGCGAGAACACCGGGGAGCTGTTTTTT.

There are many counts of this clonotype. V usage is TRBV23-1 and J usage is TRBJ2-1; either TRBD1 or TRBD2 may supply D (5 bases each). TRBV23-1 is known as an ORF, though its function is uncertain. This CDR3 has 15 amino acids. Trimming removed 9 bases from V and 2 bases from J, with 17 bases in between. DNA of the CDR3: TGCGCCAGTCCACCGGGGCCGCATCCCTACAATGAGCAGTTCTTC. Residues: CASPPGPHPYNEQFF.

This clonotype was seen a few times. The V gene is TRBV4-1, the J gene TRBJ2-1; either TRBD1 or TRBD2 may supply D (6 bases each). The CDR3 sequence is 16 residues long. V was shortened by 3 bases and J by 8 bases, with 20 bases between the two germline ends. From germline, CDR1 is MGHRA and CDR2 YSYEKL. In DNA, the CDR3 is TGCGCCAGCAGCCACCCTAGGGGGGACCCTCGGGATGAGCAGTTCTTC. Protein product: CASSHPRGDPRDEQFF.

The rearrangement joins TRBV18 to TRBJ1-4; 7 bases line up with TRBD1. The CDR3 runs to 16 residues. Germline V gene data show CDR1 as KGHSH and CDR2 as LQKENI. The V segment lost 3 bases and the J segment 3 bases; nucleotides outside the gene matches: 7. The CDR3 nucleotides are TGTGCCAGCTCACCGGTCGTAGGGGGCCCTAATGAAAAACTGTTTTTT. Its translation is CASSPVVGGPNEKLFF.

The sample holds a few counts of this clonotype. The chain recombines TRBV5-1 with TRBJ2-5; maybe TRBD1 (5 bases). CDR1 and CDR2 (germline): SGHRS, YFSETQ. CDR3 size: 15 residues. Trimming stripped 1 base from V and 3 bases from J, with 13 bases between. The CDR3 DNA reads TGCGCCAGCAGCTTGTTTATTGGCAGGGAAGAGACCCAGTACTTC. Translating it yields CASSLFIGREETQYF.

A few counts support this clonotype. The chain carries TRBV2 and TRBJ2-7, with 9 bases matching TRBD1. CDR3 length: 15 amino acids. Germline loops: CDR1 SNHLY, CDR2 FYNNEI. V was pared by 6 bases and J by 4 bases, with 10 bases of the junction left unmatched. The CDR3 DNA reads as TGTGCCAGCAGGCAAACAGGGGGCGCTTCTTACGAGCAGTACTTC. Protein sequence: CASRQTGGASYEQYF.

The chain uses TRBV15 and TRBJ2-7; the match to TRBD1 covers 9 bases. V shed 2 bases and J 3 bases; nucleotides not matched to a gene: 5. In germline, CDR1 is LNHNV, CDR2 YYDKDF (reference sequence). The CDR3 has 15 residues. This CDR3 reads CATSRFPGQGYEQYF. In DNA form, the CDR3 reads TGTGCCACCAGCAGATTTCCGGGACAGGGCTACGAGCAGTACTTC.

The rearrangement links TRBV20-1 to TRBJ1-3; no definite D call. This CDR3 is 12 amino acids long. The V end lost 8 bases, the J end lost 4 bases, and 12 bases lay between the germline ends. The germline V gene encodes CDR1 DFQATT and CDR2 SNEGSKA (reference sequence). The CDR3 DNA reads as TGCAGTACTATAAAGGACGGAAACACCATATATTTT. Its translation is CSTIKDGNTIYF.

The rearrangement joins TRBV12-3 or TRBV12-4 to TRBJ2-7; possibly TRBD1 for D (5 bases). This CDR3 is 15 amino acids long. Trimming left V 1 base short and J 1 base short, with 11 bases between. In DNA, the CDR3 is TGTGCCAGCAGTTTAGGGGGCCTCCCATCCTACGAGCAGTACTTC. Its translation is CASSLGGLPSYEQYF.

This clonotype has only a few counts. The chain employs TRBV12-3 or TRBV12-4 and TRBJ2-3, with 10 bases that match TRBD2. This CDR3 has 15 residues. V lost 2 bases and J lost 4; bases outside the gene matches: 3. This chain's CDR3 is CASSLTSGVADTQYF. Written as DNA, the CDR3 is TGTGCCAGCAGTTTAACTAGCGGGGTGGCAGATACGCAGTATTTT.

A few counts support this clonotype. The chain recombines TRBV6-2 or TRBV6-3 with TRBJ1-5; D remains unclear. The V gene lost 0 bases and the J gene lost 7 bases, with 10 bases spanning the gap. Germline CDR1 reads MNHEY; CDR2 reads SVGEGT. The CDR3 is made up of 14 amino acids. The CDR3 reads CASSYSADWQPQHF. As DNA, the CDR3 is TGTGCCAGCAGTTACTCAGCGGATTGGCAGCCCCAGCATTTT.

V gene TRBV9 combines with J gene TRBJ2-5; no clear D. V was pared by 4 bases and J by 1 base, with 11 bases between. CDR3 length equals 14 residues. Per the germline V gene, CDR1 is SGDLS and CDR2 is YYNGEE. CDR3 amino acids: CASSPRNFQETQYF. The CDR3 DNA is TGTGCCAGCAGCCCTCGGAATTTCCAAGAGACCCAGTACTTC.

J is TRBJ2-7 and V is TRBV20-1; tentatively, D is TRBD2 (5 bases). The CDR3 is 15 amino acids. Germline V gene data show CDR1 as DFQATT and CDR2 as SNEGSKA (reference sequence). With 2 bases removed from V and 2 bases from J, the gap between germline ends came to 16 bases. The chain's CDR3 is CSARTIFSETYEQYF. CDR3 coding DNA: TGCAGTGCTAGAACCATTTTTAGCGAGACCTACGAGCAGTACTTC.

The rearrangement uses TRBV5-1 and TRBJ1-4; no clear D. Germline CDR1 SGHRS, CDR2 YFSETQ. This CDR3 contains 14 residues. V dropped 1 base and J dropped 3 bases, with 7 bases sitting between them. Written as DNA, the CDR3 is TGCGCCAGCAGCTTGAAGGTGGCTAATGAAAAACTGTTTTTT. This translates into CASSLKVANEKLFF.

The V and J genes are TRBV5-1 and TRBJ2-1; D unresolved. The germline CDR1 and CDR2 sequences are SGHRS and YFSETQ. V lost 0 bases to trimming and J lost 6 bases, with 13 bases between them. This CDR3 is built from 15 residues. Written as DNA, the CDR3 is TGCGCCAGCAGCTTGGCCCGTCTCTCGGGCAATGAGCAGTTCTTC. Translating gives CASSLARLSGNEQFF.

V is TRBV7-2 and J is TRBJ2-3; 7 bases agree with TRBD1. The CDR3 runs 15 residues. CDR1 and CDR2 from the germline V gene are SGHTA and FQGNSA. V gave up 2 bases and J gave up 1 base; unmatched junction bases: 3. DNA for the CDR3: TGTGCCAGCAGCTTAAAAGGGGGCCGCACAGATACGCAGTATTTT. It translates to CASSLKGGRTDTQYF.

In nucleotides, the CDR3 is TGCGCCAGCAGCCTCCTCCAAGCGGGGGGGAACAATGAGCAGTTCTTC. Protein sequence: CASSLLQAGGNNEQFF. The chain links TRBV4-1 to TRBJ2-1, with TRBD2 identical over 10 bases. This CDR3 has 16 amino acids. V shed 4 bases and J 5 bases; nucleotides not matched to a gene: 8. Per germline, CDR1 MGHRA and CDR2 YSYEKL.

This clonotype occurred a few times. In nucleotides, the CDR3 is TGTGCCAGCAGCTTAGCCGGAAATGGGGACAGGGGATTCTACGAGCAGTACTTC. Its translation: CASSLAGNGDRGFYEQYF. This rearrangement joins TRBV7-9 to TRBJ2-7, with TRBD1 identical over 10 bases. There are 18 residues in the CDR3. In germline, CDR1 is SEHNR, CDR2 FQNEAQ (reference sequence). V shed 0 bases and J 3 bases; nucleotides not matched to a gene: 11.

This sequence joins TRBV7-8 and TRBJ1-6; TRBD1 is a possible D gene (5 bases). Looked up from germline, CDR1 is SGHVS and CDR2 is FQNEAQ. The length of the CDR3 is 14 residues. V was pared by 5 bases and J by 9 bases, with 14 bases between. In nucleotides, the CDR3 is TGTGCCAGCAGCCAAACGGGGGGTAGTTCACCCCTCCACTTT. Its protein product is CASSQTGGSSPLHF.

CDR3 nucleotides: TGTGCCACCAGCAGAGGGGACAGAAACACCGGGGAGCTGTTTTTT. Translating gives CATSRGDRNTGELFF. This rearrangement joins TRBV15 to TRBJ2-2; 7 bases align to TRBD1. The ends lost 1 base at V and 2 bases at J; junction bases unmatched: 1. The CDR3 covers 15 residues. CDR1 is LNHNV, CDR2 YYDKDF, per germline (reference sequence).

In regard to this clonotype: At one end the junction does not follow the germline gene, possibly because of a read error. This sequence joins TRBV12-3 or TRBV12-4 and TRBJ2-2; weak D call: TRBD1 (7 bases). CDR3 size: 16 residues. For the CDR3, the DNA is TGTGCCAGCACCCTAGGGGGCGGGGTGAACACCGGGGAGCCGTTTTTT. The encoded protein is CASTLGGGVNTGEPFF.

The chain employs TRBV30 and TRBJ1-3; no definite D call. This CDR3 is built from 13 residues. Germline-derived CDR1 and CDR2 are GTSNPN and SVGIG (reference sequence). The CDR3 loop reads CACIRHLGNTIYF. The CDR3 DNA reads as TGTGCTTGTATCAGGCACCTCGGAAACACCATATATTTT.

This clonotype appeared many times. The DNA for the CDR3 is TGTGCCAGTAGTACCCCGGGCGCGAACACTGAAGCTTTCTTT. This encodes CASSTPGANTEAFF. V and J are TRBV19 and TRBJ1-1; D not resolved. Trimming removed 4 bases from V and 1 base from J, with 10 bases in between. The CDR3 consists of 14 residues. Germline V gene lookup returns CDR1 LNHDA and CDR2 SQIVND (reference sequence).

This clonotype was detected a few times. The J gene is TRBJ1-1, the V gene TRBV20-1; possible D gene TRBD1, 6 bases. There are 13 residues in the CDR3. Germline CDR1 DFQATT, CDR2 SNEGSKA (reference sequence). The V gene lost 5 bases and the J gene lost 1 base, with 11 bases spanning the gap. In DNA form, the CDR3 reads TGCAGTGCTCCCGACAGGAGGAACACTGAAGCTTTCTTT. It specifies CSAPDRRNTEAFF.

The V and J genes are TRBV5-1 and TRBJ2-1, with TRBD2 matching 8 bases. Germline lookup yields CDR1 SGHRS and CDR2 YFSETQ. With V trimmed by 3 bases and J by 4 bases, 9 bases remained unmatched. The CDR3 sequence is 16 residues long. The CDR3 bases are TGCGCCAGCAGCTACCCCCCCGGGGGGGTTTACAATGAGCAGTTCTTC. This codes for CASSYPPGGVYNEQFF.

The chain recombines TRBV3-2 with TRBJ2-3; TRBD2, the table's D call, lacks a check against the DNA. TRBV3-2 is a pseudogene segment. CDR3 size: 19 residues. In nucleotides, the CDR3 is TGTGCCAGCAGCCAAGATTCCGGGCCCTGTAAGTTCTGCGCAGATACGCAGTATTTT. The encoded protein is CASSQDSGPCKFCADTQYF.

V is TRBV30 and J is TRBJ1-3; D not certain. The germline CDR1 and CDR2 sequences are GTSNPN and SVGIG (reference sequence). The V and J ends lost 4 bases and 5 bases respectively, with 9 bases between them. CDR3 length equals 12 residues. CDR3 sequence: CAWMWGRNTIYF. CDR3 bases: TGTGCCTGGATGTGGGGTAGAAACACCATATATTTT.